This T cell receptor (beta chain) appears in the sequencing data of a study of beta chain features in type 1 diabetes. Study background: Researchers looked at fewer than 120,000,000 sorted cells across all samples. Overall study results and limits: TCRB CDR3s were moderately but significantly shorter in Type 1 diabetes patients in all four CD4+ subsets. The question of HLA type influencing TCRB rearrangement was one that remained unresolved here.

Unmatched junction bases numbered 4, after V lost 6 bases and J lost 1 base. The CDR3 covers 15 residues. The germline gives CDR1 MDHEN, CDR2 SYDVKM. On this clone: No antigen is known for it.

Every bit of the isolated RNA underwent reverse transcription, so sequencing read expressed TCRB transcripts. Read counts averaged approximately 3.5 million for samples of naive, central memory and regulatory T cells. Assay used: immunoSEQ multiplex PCR; TCRdb lists only in-frame clones, some missing. The sample shows about 160,000 clones, 8.5% to 10% of them seen only once. Researchers reported sorting CD4+ naive, central memory, regulatory and stem cell-like memory cells via CD45RO/CCR7/CD25/CD127/CD95/CD27. The TCR originated in a woman in her twenties or thirties with type 1 diabetes. The sequencing sample was made of central memory CD4+ T cells from blood. The genes are TRBV28 and TRBJ1-3, with 9 bases matching TRBD1. CDR3 residues: CASSLQGASGNTIYF. The CDR3 DNA follows: TGTGCCAGCAGCCTACAGGGGGCTTCTGGAAACACCATATATTTT.